Here is one TCR beta chain with its context. Germline loops: CDR1 LNHDA, CDR2 SQIVND (reference sequence). The CDR3 totals 15 residues. V was clipped by 6 bases and J by 1 base, with 13 bases between them. The sample belongs to a study of blood T cell repertoires in COVID-19. Study overall: Collection of acute and convalescent COVID-19 samples took place in the United States, Italy and Spain. Sources were T cells, B-cell-depleted T cells, or PBMCs; the material itself was cDNA or gDNA.

The data were produced by immunoSEQ multiplex PCR, yet TCRdb's version contains in-frame clones alone and is incomplete. The table shows 100,000 to 150,000 clones, with approximately 82% occurring only once. The gene calls are TRBV19 and TRBJ1-5, with D tentatively TRBD1 (6 bases). Sample: peripheral blood. This sequence originates from a woman in her 50s with acute or convalescent COVID-19. The CDR3 region is CASRGQIISNQPQHF. The CDR3 region has the DNA TGTGCCAGTAGAGGACAGATTATAAGCAATCAGCCCCAGCATTTT. Variable domain in full (rest from reference TRBV19 and TRBJ1-5): DGGITQSPKYLFRKEGQNVTLSCEQNLNHDAMYWYRQDPGQGLRLIYYSQIVNDFQKGDIAEGYSVSREKKESFPLTVTSAQKNPTAFYLCASRGQIISNQPQHFGDGTRLSIL.